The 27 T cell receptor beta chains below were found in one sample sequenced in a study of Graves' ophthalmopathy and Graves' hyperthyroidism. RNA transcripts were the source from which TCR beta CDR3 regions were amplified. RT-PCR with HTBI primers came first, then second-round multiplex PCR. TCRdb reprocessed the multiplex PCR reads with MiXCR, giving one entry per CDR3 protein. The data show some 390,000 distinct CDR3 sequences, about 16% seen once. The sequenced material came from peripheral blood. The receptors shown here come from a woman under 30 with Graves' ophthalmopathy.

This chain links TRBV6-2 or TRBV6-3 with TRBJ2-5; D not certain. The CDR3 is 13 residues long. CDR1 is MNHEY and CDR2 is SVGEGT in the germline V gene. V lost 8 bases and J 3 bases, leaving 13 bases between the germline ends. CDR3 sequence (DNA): TGTGCCAGCCGCCAGAGGTCGGAAGAGACCCAGTACTTC. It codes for CASRQRSEETQYF.

CDR3 in DNA: TGTGCCAGCAGTGAAACCGGGACAGGGGGCTACGAGCAGTACTTC. It codes for CASSETGTGGYEQYF. The chain carries TRBV6-1 and TRBJ2-7; TRBD1 aligns across 11 bases. Trimming removed 2 bases from V and 3 bases from J; junction bases left unmatched: 3. CDR1 is MNHNS, CDR2 SASEGT, per germline. CDR3 length equals 15 residues.

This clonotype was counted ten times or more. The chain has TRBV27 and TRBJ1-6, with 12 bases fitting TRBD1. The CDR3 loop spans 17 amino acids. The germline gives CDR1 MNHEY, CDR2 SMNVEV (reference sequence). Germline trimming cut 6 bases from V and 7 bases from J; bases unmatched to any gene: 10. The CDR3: CASSPGTGGGSNSPLHF. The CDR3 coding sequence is TGTGCCAGCAGCCCTGGGACAGGGGGCGGGTCAAATTCACCCCTCCACTTT.

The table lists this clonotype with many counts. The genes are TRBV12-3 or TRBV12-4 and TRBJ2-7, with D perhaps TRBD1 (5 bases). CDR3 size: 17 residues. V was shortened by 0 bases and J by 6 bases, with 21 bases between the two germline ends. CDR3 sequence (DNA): TGTGCCAGCAGTTTAGCGATGGTGGACACCGGGCGCGGCGAGCAGTACTTC. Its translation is CASSLAMVDTGRGEQYF.

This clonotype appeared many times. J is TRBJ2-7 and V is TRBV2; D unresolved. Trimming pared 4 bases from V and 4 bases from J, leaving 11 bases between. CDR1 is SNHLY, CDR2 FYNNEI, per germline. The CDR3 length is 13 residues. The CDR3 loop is CASSVARKYEQYF. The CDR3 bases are TGTGCCAGCAGTGTGGCCAGGAAATACGAGCAGTACTTC.

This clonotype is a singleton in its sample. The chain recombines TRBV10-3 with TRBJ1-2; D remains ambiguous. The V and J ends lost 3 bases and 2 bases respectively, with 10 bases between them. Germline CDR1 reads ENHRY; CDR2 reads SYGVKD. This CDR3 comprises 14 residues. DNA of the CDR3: TGTGCCATCAGTGACTATGGGGAGAACTATGGCTACACCTTC. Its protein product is CAISDYGENYGYTF.

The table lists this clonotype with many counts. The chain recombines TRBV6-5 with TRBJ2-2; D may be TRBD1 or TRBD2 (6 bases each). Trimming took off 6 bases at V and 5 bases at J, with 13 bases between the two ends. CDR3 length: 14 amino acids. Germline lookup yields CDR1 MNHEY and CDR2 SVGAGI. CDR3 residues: CASRGGLQTGELFF. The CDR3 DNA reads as TGTGCCAGCAGGGGGGGCCTTCAAACCGGGGAGCTGTTTTTT.

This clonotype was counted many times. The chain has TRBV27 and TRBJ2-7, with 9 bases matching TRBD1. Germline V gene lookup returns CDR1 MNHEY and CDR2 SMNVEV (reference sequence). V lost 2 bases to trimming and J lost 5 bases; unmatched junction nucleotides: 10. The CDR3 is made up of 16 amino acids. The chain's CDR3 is CASSLNPGQGSHEQYF. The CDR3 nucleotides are TGTGCCAGCAGTTTAAACCCCGGACAGGGGTCCCACGAGCAGTACTTC.

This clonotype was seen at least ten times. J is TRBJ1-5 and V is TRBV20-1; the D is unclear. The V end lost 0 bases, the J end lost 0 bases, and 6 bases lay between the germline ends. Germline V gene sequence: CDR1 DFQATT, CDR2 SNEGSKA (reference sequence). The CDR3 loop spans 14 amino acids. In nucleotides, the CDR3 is TGCAGTGCTAGAGATGGGGATAGCAATCAGCCCCAGCATTTT. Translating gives CSARDGDSNQPQHF.

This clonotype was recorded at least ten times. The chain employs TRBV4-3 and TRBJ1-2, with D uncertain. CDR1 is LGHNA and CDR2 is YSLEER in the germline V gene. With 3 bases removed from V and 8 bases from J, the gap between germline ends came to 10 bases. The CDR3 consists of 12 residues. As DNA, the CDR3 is TGCGCCAGCAGCCATGTCCCAGGAGGCTACACCTTC. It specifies CASSHVPGGYTF.

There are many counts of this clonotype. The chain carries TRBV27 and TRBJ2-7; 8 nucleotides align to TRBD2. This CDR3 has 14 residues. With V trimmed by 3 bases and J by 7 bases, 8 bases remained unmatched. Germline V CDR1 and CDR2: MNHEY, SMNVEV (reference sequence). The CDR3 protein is CASSLGGRPSEQYF. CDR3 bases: TGTGCCAGCAGTTTGGGCGGGAGGCCCTCGGAGCAGTACTTC.

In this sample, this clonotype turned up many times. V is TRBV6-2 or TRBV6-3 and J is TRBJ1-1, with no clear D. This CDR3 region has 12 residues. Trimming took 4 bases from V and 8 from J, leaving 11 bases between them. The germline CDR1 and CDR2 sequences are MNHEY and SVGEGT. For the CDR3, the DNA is TGTGCCAGCAGTTGGGTCGGTCGGGAAGCTTTCTTT. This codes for CASSWVGREAFF.

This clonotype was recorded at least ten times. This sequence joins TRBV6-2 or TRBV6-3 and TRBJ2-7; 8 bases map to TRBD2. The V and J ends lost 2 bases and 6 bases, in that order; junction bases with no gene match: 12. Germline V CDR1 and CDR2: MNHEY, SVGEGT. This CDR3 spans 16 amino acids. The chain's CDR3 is CASSYPRGGLASEQYF. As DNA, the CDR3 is TGTGCCAGCAGTTACCCCCGGGGGGGACTTGCCTCCGAGCAGTACTTC.

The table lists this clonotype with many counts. The chain's CDR3 is CASSLGGYTF. CDR3 coding DNA: TGTGCCAGCAGTTTAGGTGGCTACACCTTC. The chain employs TRBV6-1 and TRBJ1-2, with D unresolved. The CDR3 is made up of 10 amino acids. The V end was cut by 5 bases, the J end by 7 bases, with 5 bases between. In germline, CDR1 is MNHNS, CDR2 SASEGT.

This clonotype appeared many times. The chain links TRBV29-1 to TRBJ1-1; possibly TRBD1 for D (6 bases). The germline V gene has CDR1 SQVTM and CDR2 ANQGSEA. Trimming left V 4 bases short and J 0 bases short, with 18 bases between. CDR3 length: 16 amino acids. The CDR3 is CSVAPTGNGMNTEAFF. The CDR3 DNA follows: TGCAGCGTTGCCCCAACAGGGAATGGCATGAACACTGAAGCTTTCTTT.

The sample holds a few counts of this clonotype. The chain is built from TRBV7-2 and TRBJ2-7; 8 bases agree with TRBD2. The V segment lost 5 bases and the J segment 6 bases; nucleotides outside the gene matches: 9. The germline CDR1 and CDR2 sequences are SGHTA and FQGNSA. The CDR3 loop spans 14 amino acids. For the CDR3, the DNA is TGTGCCAGCAGCCCCCGGGGGGGTCCCCTCGAGCAGTACTTC. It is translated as CASSPRGGPLEQYF.

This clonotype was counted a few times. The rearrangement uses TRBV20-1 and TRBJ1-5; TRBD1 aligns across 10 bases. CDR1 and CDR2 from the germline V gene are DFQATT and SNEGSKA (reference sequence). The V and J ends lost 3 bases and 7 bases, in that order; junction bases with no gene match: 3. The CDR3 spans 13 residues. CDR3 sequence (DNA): TGCAGTGCTAGGGACAGGGGGTACCAGCCCCAGCATTTT. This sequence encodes CSARDRGYQPQHF.

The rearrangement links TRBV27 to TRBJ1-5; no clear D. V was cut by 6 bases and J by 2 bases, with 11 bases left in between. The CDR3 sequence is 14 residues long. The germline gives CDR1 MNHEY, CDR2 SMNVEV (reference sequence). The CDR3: CASRYAEGNQPQHF. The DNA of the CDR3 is TGTGCCAGCAGGTACGCCGAGGGCAATCAGCCCCAGCATTTT.

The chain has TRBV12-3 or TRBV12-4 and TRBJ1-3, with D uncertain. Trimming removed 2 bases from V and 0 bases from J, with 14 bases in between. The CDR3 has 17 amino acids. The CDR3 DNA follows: TGTGCCAGCAGTTTATTGGGGAGGACTGGCTCTGGAAACACCATATATTTT. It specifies CASSLLGRTGSGNTIYF.

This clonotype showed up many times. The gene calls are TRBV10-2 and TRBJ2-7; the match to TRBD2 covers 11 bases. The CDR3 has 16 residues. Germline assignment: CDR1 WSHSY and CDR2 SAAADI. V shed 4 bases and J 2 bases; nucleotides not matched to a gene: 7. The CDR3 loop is CASSALAGGRAYEQYF. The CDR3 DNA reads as TGCGCCAGCAGTGCCCTAGCGGGGGGCAGGGCCTACGAGCAGTACTTC.

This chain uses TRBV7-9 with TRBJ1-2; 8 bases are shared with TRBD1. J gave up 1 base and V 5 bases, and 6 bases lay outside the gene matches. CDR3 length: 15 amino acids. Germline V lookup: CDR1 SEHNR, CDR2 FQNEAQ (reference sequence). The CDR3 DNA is TGTGCCAGCAGCCCTCAGGGGGCCTTTAACTATGGCTACACCTTC. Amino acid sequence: CASSPQGAFNYGYTF.

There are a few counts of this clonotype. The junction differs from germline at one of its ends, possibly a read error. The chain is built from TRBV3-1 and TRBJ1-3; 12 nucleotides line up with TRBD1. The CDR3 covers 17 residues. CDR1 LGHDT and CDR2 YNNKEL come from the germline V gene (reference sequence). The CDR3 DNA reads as TGTTCCAGCAGCCAAGGGACAGGGGGCATTGGCGGAAACACCATATATTTT. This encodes CSSSQGTGGIGGNTIYF.

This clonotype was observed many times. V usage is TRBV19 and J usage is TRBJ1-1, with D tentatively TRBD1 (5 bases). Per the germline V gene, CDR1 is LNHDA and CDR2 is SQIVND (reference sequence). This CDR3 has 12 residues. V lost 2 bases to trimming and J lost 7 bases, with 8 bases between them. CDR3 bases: TGTGCCAGTAGTATAAAACAGGATGAAGCTTTCTTT. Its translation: CASSIKQDEAFF.

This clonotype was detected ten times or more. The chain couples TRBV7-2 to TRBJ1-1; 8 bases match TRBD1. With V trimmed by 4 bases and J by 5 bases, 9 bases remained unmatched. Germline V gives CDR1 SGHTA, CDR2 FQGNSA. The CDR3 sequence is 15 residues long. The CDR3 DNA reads TGTGCCAGCAGCTCCGGATGGACAGGGTGGACTGAAGCTTTCTTT. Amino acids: CASSSGWTGWTEAFF.

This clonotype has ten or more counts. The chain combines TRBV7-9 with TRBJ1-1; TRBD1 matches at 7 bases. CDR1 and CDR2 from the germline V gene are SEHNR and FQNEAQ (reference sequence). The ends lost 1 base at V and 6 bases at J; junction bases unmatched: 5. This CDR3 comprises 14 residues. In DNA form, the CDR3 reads TGTGCCAGCAGCTTAGAATGGACAGGAGCTGAAGCTTTCTTT. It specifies CASSLEWTGAEAFF.

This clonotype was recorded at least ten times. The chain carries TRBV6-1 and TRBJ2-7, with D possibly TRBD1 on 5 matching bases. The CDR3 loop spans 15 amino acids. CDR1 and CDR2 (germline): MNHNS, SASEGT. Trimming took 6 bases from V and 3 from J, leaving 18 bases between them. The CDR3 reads CASSHPPGLVYEQYF. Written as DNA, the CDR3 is TGTGCCAGCAGCCACCCCCCAGGGTTGGTCTACGAGCAGTACTTC.

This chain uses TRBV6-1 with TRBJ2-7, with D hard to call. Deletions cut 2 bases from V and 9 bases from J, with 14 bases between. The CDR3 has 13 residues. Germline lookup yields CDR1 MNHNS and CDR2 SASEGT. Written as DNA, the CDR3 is TGTGCCAGCAGTGAACGGGCGGATTCGGGGCAGTACTTC. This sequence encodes CASSERADSGQYF.